This TCR beta chain was found in a study of CD4 T cells in relation to SARS-CoV-2 and coronaviruses. CDR1 is SGDLS, CDR2 YYNGEE, per germline. V lost 3 bases to trimming and J lost 8 bases; unmatched junction nucleotides: 9. This CDR3 is built from 14 residues. Clones were sequenced by immunoSEQ multiplex PCR, and TCRdb holds only the in-frame ones, with some missing. Among 22,000 or so clones listed, around 68% were seen once. Concerning this clone: What it binds is unknown.

General study results and limits: The cross-reactivity analysis covered only spike protein, not other viral proteins. No donor gave both pre-pandemic and post-infection samples.

Unexposed donor CD4+ T cells date from about 2011-2018, before the COVID-19 pandemic. Isolation of CD4+ T cells took place after about 9 days in culture. The sequence derives from a human donor in good health. The chain carries TRBV9 and TRBJ1-2, with TRBD1 identical over 8 bases. The sequencing input was CD4+ T cells from PBMCs, cultured in vitro. For the CDR3, the DNA is TGTGCCAGCAGCGCCGGACAGGGCGCACGGGGCTACACCTTC. Its translation is CASSAGQGARGYTF.